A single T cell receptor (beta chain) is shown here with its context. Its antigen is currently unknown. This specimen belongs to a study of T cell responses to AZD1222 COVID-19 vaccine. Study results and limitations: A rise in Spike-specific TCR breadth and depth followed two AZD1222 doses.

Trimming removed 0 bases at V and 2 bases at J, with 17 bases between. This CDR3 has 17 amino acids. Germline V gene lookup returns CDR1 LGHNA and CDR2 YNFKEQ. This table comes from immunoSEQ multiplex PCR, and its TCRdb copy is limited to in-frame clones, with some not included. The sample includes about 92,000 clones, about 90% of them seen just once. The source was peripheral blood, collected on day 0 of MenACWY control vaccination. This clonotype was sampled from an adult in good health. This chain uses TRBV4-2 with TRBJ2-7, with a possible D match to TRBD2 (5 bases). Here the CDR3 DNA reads TGTGCCAGCAGCCAAGATAGGGATGGAGGCACCGCCTACGAGCAGTACTTC. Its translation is CASSQDRDGGTAYEQYF.